This is a list of T cell receptor beta chains from one sample in a study of neurological immune-mediated disorders. TCRdb ran MiXCR on the 5' RACE reads and lists one entry per CDR3 protein. The sample has tens of thousands of distinct CDR3 sequences, roughly 15% seen once. Material: PBMCs. The receptor set was obtained from a female donor with HTLV-1-associated myelopathy (HAM/TSP). The conserved cysteine and the conserved F or W are not part of the CDR3 here. Each record gives: clone size, V gene, CDR3 protein. Clone size is stated in some rows and not others, as once, few, many or a class when expanded.

many | TRBV20-1 | SARPSGHTDTQY
. | TRBV28 | ASSLSAGGTNIQY
. | TRBV5-5 | ASSLGGDSSNQPQH
many | TRBV7-2 | ASSFRDTLRHEQY
many | TRBV28 | ASSPAGGREQY
many | TRBV9 | ASSFGGASFYNEQF
. | TRBV4-1 | ASSQVVGRMNTEVF
. | TRBV7-2 | ASSSTRGQTGELF
many | TRBV6-5 | ASSYSGLAGVTDTQY
many | TRBV20-1 | SARGRVSGGLPVTQY
many | TRBV12-3/TRBV12-4 | ASSLTGTETQY
many | TRBV25-1 | ASSRQGIIDEQY
many | TRBV5-1 | ASSLDLAGANGNEQF
many | TRBV10-3 | AISGAGGLSEQF
. | TRBV5-1 | ASSLAELADNEQY
many | TRBV5-1 | ASSFSGTNSDEQF
many | TRBV28 | ASSTDRPRRLAQRVSGELF
many | TRBV2 | ASSVNRGHEKLF
few | TRBV5-1 | ASSSAGVGDTQY
many | TRBV6-5 | ASSYRLGETQY
many | TRBV5-6 | ASSEGGQVGYEQY
. | TRBV28 | ASSFLTSPQH
many | TRBV29-1 | SAADSTDTQY
many | TRBV5-1 | ASSLGRSMNTEAF
many | TRBV10-3 | AIRKTGGADGYT
many | TRBV5-5 | ASRQNFGTGRYEQY
many | TRBV5-1 | ASSAGQSSYNEQF
few | TRBV12-3/TRBV12-4 | ASSYAPSAGDPGELF
. | TRBV20-1 | SAKGPLATEQF
many | TRBV28 | ASSLTGGEQF
once | TRBV15 | ATSRNEADTQY
many | TRBV7-9 | ASSLLTGNTFNEQF
many | TRBV28 | ASSLPAQGADEQY
many | TRBV20-1 | SARSVTIRQGLADEQY
many | TRBV5-1 | ASSSSSGGSSYEQY
. | TRBV5-1 | ASSLLPGSDQETQY
many | TRBV15 | ATSRPSQGASGAAF
medium-sized | TRBV4-2 | ASSGTSGYNEQF
. | TRBV19 | ASSILNEQY
few | TRBV3-1 | ASSQDERGGEQY